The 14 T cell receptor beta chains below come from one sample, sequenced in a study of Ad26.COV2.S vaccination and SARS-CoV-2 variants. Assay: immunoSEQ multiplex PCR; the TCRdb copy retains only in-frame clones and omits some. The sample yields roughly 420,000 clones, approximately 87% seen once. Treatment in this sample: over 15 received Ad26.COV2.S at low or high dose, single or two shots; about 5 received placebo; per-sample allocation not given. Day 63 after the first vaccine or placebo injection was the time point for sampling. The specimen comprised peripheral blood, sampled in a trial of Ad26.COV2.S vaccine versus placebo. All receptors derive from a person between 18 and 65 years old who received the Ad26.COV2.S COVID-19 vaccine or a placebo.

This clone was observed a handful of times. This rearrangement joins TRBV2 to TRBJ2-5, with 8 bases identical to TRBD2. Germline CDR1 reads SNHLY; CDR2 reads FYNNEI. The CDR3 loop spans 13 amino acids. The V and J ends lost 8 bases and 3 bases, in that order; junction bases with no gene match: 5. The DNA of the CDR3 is TGTGCCAGCTTAACGGGGGGGAAAGAGACCCAGTACTTC. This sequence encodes CASLTGGKETQYF.

The CDR3 protein is CASSLVGGYGETQYF. DNA of the CDR3: TGTGCCAGCAGCTTAGTTGGAGGGTATGGAGAGACCCAGTACTTC. The rearrangement joins TRBV7-9 to TRBJ2-5; possible D gene TRBD2, 6 bases. The CDR3 has 15 residues. V gave up 1 base and J gave up 4 bases, with 13 bases separating them. Per germline, CDR1 SEHNR and CDR2 FQNEAQ (reference sequence).

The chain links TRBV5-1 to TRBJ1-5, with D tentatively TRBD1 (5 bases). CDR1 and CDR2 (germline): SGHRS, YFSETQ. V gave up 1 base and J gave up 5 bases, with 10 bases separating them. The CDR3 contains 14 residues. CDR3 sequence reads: CASSLTGWDQPQHF. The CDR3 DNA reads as TGCGCCAGCAGCTTGACAGGTTGGGATCAGCCCCAGCATTTT.

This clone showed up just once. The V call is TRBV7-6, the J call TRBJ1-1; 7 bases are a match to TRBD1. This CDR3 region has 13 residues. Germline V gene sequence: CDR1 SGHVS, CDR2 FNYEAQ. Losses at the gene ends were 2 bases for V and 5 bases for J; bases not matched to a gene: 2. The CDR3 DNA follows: TGTGCCAGCAGCTTAAGACAGGGAACTGAAGCTTTCTTT. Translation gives CASSLRQGTEAFF.

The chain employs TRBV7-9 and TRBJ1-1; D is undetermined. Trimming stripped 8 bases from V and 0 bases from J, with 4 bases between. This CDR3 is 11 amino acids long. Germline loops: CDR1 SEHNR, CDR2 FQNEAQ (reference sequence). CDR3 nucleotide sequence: TGTGCCAGCGTCCTGAACACTGAAGCTTTCTTT. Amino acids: CASVLNTEAFF.

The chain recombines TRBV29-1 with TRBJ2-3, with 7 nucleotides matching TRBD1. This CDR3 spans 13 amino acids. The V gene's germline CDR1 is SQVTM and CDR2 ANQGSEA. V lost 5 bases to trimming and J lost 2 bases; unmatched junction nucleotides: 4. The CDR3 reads CSVRDRPTDTQYF. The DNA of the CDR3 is TGCAGCGTTCGGGACAGACCCACAGATACGCAGTATTTT.

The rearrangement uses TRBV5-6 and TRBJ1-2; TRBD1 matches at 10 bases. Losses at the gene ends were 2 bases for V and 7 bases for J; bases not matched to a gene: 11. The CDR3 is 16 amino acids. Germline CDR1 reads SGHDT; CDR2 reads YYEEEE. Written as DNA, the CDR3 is TGTGCCAGCAGCTTTACCCCCAGGACAGGGGGATTTGGCTACACCTTC. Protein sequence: CASSFTPRTGGFGYTF.

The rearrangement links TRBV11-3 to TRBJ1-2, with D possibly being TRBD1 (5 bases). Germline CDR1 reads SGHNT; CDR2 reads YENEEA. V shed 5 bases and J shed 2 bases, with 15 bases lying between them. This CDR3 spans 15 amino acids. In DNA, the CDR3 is TGTGCCAGCAGCACCGGGACCAAAAGCAACTATGGCTACACCTTC. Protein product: CASSTGTKSNYGYTF. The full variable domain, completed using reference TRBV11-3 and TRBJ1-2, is EAGVVQSPRYKIIEKKQPVAFWCNPISGHNTLYWYLQNLGQGPELLIRYENEEAVDDSQLPKDRFSAERLKGVDSTLKIQPAELGDSAVYLCASSTGTKSNYGYTFGSGTRLTVV.

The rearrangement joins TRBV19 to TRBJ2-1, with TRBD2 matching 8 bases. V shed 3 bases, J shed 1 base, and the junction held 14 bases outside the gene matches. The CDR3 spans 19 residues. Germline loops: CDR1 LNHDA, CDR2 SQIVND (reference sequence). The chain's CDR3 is CASSMGLGASGWSYNEQFF. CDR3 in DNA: TGTGCCAGTAGTATGGGGCTAGGGGCTAGCGGGTGGTCCTACAATGAGCAGTTCTTC.

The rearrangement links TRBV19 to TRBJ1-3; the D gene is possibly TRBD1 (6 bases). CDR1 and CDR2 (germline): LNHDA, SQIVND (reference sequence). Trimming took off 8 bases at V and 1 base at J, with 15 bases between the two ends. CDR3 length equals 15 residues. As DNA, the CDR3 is TGTGCCAGTCGGGGGACACCACCTTCTGGAAACACCATATATTTT. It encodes CASRGTPPSGNTIYF.

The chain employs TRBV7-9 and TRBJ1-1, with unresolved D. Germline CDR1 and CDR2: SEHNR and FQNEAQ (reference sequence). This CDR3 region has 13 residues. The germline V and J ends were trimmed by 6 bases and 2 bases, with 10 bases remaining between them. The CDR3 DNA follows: TGTGCCAGCAGACGCGGCAATAACACTGAAGCTTTCTTT. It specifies CASRRGNNTEAFF.

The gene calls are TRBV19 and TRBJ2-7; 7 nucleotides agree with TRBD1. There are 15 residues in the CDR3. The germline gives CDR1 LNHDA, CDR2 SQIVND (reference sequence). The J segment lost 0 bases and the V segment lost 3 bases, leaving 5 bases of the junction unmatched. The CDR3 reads CASSIRGPGSYEQYF. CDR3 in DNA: TGTGCCAGTAGTATTAGGGGGCCGGGCTCCTACGAGCAGTACTTC.

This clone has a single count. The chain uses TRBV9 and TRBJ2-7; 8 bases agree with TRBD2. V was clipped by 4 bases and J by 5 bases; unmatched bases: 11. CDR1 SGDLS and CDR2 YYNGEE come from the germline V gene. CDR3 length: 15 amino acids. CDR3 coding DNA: TGTGCCAGCAGCATTGCCGGGGGGGCGAACGACGAGCAGTACTTC. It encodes CASSIAGGANDEQYF.

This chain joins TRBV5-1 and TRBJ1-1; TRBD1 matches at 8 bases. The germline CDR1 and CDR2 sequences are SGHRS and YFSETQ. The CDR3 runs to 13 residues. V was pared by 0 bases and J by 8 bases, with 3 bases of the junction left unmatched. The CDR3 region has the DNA TGCGCCAGCAGCTTGGCGTGGACAGGGGAAGCTTTCTTT. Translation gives CASSLAWTGEAFF.